The T cell receptor beta chain under discussion was sequenced for a study of shared clonotypes between healthy human individuals. As for the study in general: The cohort comprised a couple of women and a few men. Their ages spanned 18 to 49 years.

Germline assignment: CDR1 SGHTA and CDR2 FQGNSA. The length of the CDR3 is 17 residues. With 5 bases clipped from V and 2 bases from J, the junction kept 12 bases outside the gene matches. Study-wide results and limits: Clonotype sharing across several donors was observed for around 4.8% of naive CD4 clonotypes.

The sample holds one count of this clone. Its specificity is unknown. Sequencing used immunoSEQ multiplex PCR; TCRdb keeps in-frame clones, though not all of them. Among 2 million to 2.5 million clones listed, 90% to 95% were seen once. Specimen: naive CD4+ T cells from PBMCs. As for subset: CD45RA+ positively selected. This TCR was recovered from a man in his late teens or twenties in good health. Some clones in this sample may be carry-over from other donors' samples. V gene TRBV7-2 combines with J gene TRBJ1-3; 7 bases agree with TRBD1. The CDR3 nucleotides are TGTGCCAGCAGCCCAGGGGGTGCAAGGGCCACTGGAAACACCATATATTTT. It specifies CASSPGGARATGNTIYF.